Below, 25 T cell receptor beta chains from the same sample are listed, as sequenced in a study of blood T cells in healthy people across ages. The second PCR ran about 6 to 12 cycles with a sample-barcoded 5' primer and J-beta primers. TCRdb independently ran MiXCR on the 5' RACE reads; one entry per CDR3 protein. Among a few hundred thousand distinct CDR3 sequences listed, roughly 28% were seen once. The sample consisted of blood. These receptors were collected from a woman aged 70-85 years in good health.

At least ten counts were recorded for this clonotype. The rearrangement joins TRBV18 to TRBJ2-7; TRBD1 might be the D (6 bases). The CDR3 runs to 15 residues. Germline V lookup: CDR1 KGHSH, CDR2 LQKENI. Trimming pared 1 base from V and 0 bases from J, leaving 10 bases between. CDR3 sequence: CASSPRQASSYEQYF. In DNA form, the CDR3 reads TGTGCCAGCTCACCACGACAGGCGAGCTCCTACGAGCAGTACTTC.

This clonotype was seen only once. V usage is TRBV11-2 and J usage is TRBJ2-1; tentatively, D is TRBD2 (6 bases). This CDR3 region has 15 residues. With 1 base removed from V and 5 bases from J, the gap between germline ends came to 12 bases. CDR1 is SGHAT and CDR2 is FQNNGV in the germline V gene. The DNA for the CDR3 is TGTGCCAGCAGCTTAGTGGGCGGGATACACAATGAGCAGTTCTTC. This codes for CASSLVGGIHNEQFF.

The rearrangement links TRBV5-1 to TRBJ1-1, with TRBD1 matching over 8 bases. After removal of 0 bases from V and 1 base from J, the junction contained 8 bases not matched to a gene. Germline values: CDR1 SGHRS, CDR2 YFSETQ. The CDR3 spans 17 residues. The CDR3 DNA reads as TGCGCCAGCAGCTTGGCCCTCCGACAGGGGTCGAACACTGAAGCTTTCTTT. This codes for CASSLALRQGSNTEAFF. Drawing the rest from reference TRBV5-1 and TRBJ1-1, the complete variable domain is KAGVTQTPRYLIKTRGQQVTLSCSPISGHRSVSWYQQTPGQGLQFLFEYFSETQRNKGNFPGRFSGRQFSNSRSEMNVSTLELGDSALYLCASSLALRQGSNTEAFFGQGTRLTVV.

This clonotype was detected only a few times. The chain is built from TRBV7-9 and TRBJ2-7; the match to TRBD1 covers 9 bases. The CDR3 is made up of 15 amino acids. J gave up 5 bases and V 3 bases, and 8 bases lay outside the gene matches. CDR1 and CDR2 (germline): SEHNR, FQNEAQ (reference sequence). The DNA for the CDR3 is TGTGCCAGCAGCTTCAAAACAGGGGGCTACCACGAGCAGTACTTC. Translated: CASSFKTGGYHEQYF.

The chain carries TRBV28 and TRBJ2-7; tentatively, D is TRBD1 (6 bases). Trimming left V 6 bases short and J 0 bases short, with 12 bases between. The CDR3 consists of 14 residues. Germline CDR1 reads MDHEN; CDR2 reads SYDVKM. The chain's CDR3 is CASSTGPPSYEQYF. The CDR3 coding sequence is TGTGCCAGCAGCACAGGGCCTCCCTCCTACGAGCAGTACTTC.

This clonotype showed up many times. J is TRBJ2-5 and V is TRBV7-2; D might be TRBD1 (6 bases). The germline V gene has CDR1 SGHTA and CDR2 FQGNSA. Trimming removed 5 bases from V and 0 bases from J, with 10 bases in between. CDR3 length: 14 residues. The CDR3 DNA sequence: TGTGCCAGCAGCGTGACAGGATACCAAGAGACCCAGTACTTC. This translates into CASSVTGYQETQYF. Full variable domain (rest looked up from reference TRBV7-2 and TRBJ2-5): GAGVSQSPSNKVTEKGKDVELRCDPISGHTALYWYRQSLGQGLEFLIYFQGNSAPDKSGLPSDRFSAERTGGSVSTLTIQRTQQEDSAVYLCASSVTGYQETQYFGPGTRLLVL.

This clonotype was recorded at least ten times. The chain employs TRBV2 and TRBJ2-5; 9 bases fit TRBD2. The CDR3 loop spans 17 amino acids. After removal of 6 bases from V and 2 bases from J, the junction contained 13 bases not matched to a gene. Germline loops: CDR1 SNHLY, CDR2 FYNNEI. In DNA, the CDR3 is TGTGCCAGCAGCCCGAGGAGCGGGGGGCGTTATCAAGAGACCCAGTACTTC. Protein: CASSPRSGGRYQETQYF.

In this sample, this clonotype turned up a few times. This chain joins TRBV10-2 and TRBJ2-5; D is uncertain. V was shortened by 2 bases and J by 3 bases, with 7 bases between the two germline ends. The CDR3 totals 13 residues. Germline-derived CDR1 and CDR2 are WSHSY and SAAADI. In nucleotides, the CDR3 is TGCGCCAGCAGTGAGCCAGCCAAAGAGACCCAGTACTTC. Its protein is CASSEPAKETQYF.

In this sample, this clonotype turned up many times. This chain uses TRBV12-3 or TRBV12-4 with TRBJ1-1; D is uncertain. The CDR3 is 15 residues long. The V and J ends lost 1 base and 0 bases respectively, with 9 bases between them. The CDR3 sequence is CASSLDPSMNTEAFF. The CDR3 DNA sequence: TGTGCCAGCAGTTTAGACCCGAGTATGAACACTGAAGCTTTCTTT.

The rearrangement links TRBV20-1 to TRBJ2-1; D is ambiguous. The CDR3 contains 12 residues. V shed 3 bases and J shed 6 bases, with 9 bases lying between them. Germline V lookup: CDR1 DFQATT, CDR2 SNEGSKA (reference sequence). CDR3 amino acids: CSASGSFNEQFF. Here the CDR3 DNA reads TGCAGTGCTAGCGGCAGCTTCAATGAGCAGTTCTTC.

This clonotype was observed a few times. This chain uses TRBV15 with TRBJ1-2; D is undetermined. This CDR3 contains 15 residues. Between the trimmed V and J ends, which lost 3 bases and 5 bases, there was a span of 16 bases. Germline loops: CDR1 LNHNV, CDR2 YYDKDF (reference sequence). DNA of the CDR3: TGTGCCACCAGCAGGGTAATTGGGTCCCCTTATGGCTACACCTTC. Protein sequence: CATSRVIGSPYGYTF.

The chain recombines TRBV28 with TRBJ1-2, with a weak D call TRBD1 (6 bases). V lost 5 bases and J lost 5, with 21 bases in between. The CDR3 totals 16 residues. Germline V lookup: CDR1 MDHEN, CDR2 SYDVKM. CDR3 coding DNA: TGTGCCAGCAGTCGGACAGCCGGGACCTTAATTTATGGCTACACCTTC. Its translation is CASSRTAGTLIYGYTF.

This sequence joins TRBV19 and TRBJ2-4; D might be TRBD2 (6 bases). This CDR3 is 14 amino acids long. Germline V gene data show CDR1 as LNHDA and CDR2 as SQIVND (reference sequence). V gave up 3 bases and J gave up 7 bases, with 13 bases separating them. The CDR3 sequence is CASSISLTSNIQYF. CDR3 bases: TGTGCCAGTAGTATTAGCTTGACTAGTAACATTCAGTACTTC.

The chain has TRBV20-1 and TRBJ2-5; 10 nucleotides align to TRBD2. CDR1 and CDR2 from the germline V gene are DFQATT and SNEGSKA (reference sequence). This CDR3 comprises 14 residues. Trimming removed 4 bases from V and 10 bases from J; junction bases left unmatched: 12. CDR3 region: CSAIGLAAQRDQYF. CDR3 nucleotides: TGCAGTGCTATAGGACTAGCGGCCCAACGGGACCAGTACTTC.

The chain couples TRBV10-3 to TRBJ2-2, with D maybe TRBD2 (6 bases). The germline V gene encodes CDR1 ENHRY and CDR2 SYGVKD. The CDR3 is made up of 14 amino acids. V lost 3 bases and J 4 bases, leaving 9 bases between the germline ends. The CDR3 loop is CAISEAGSTGELFF. The CDR3 bases are TGTGCCATCAGTGAAGCGGGTAGCACCGGGGAGCTGTTTTTT.

The table lists this clonotype with a few counts. V usage is TRBV9 and J usage is TRBJ2-5; no definite D call. The germline V and J ends were trimmed by 2 bases and 5 bases, with 10 bases remaining between them. The CDR3 contains 13 residues. Germline loops: CDR1 SGDLS, CDR2 YYNGEE. The CDR3 DNA reads TGTGCCAGCAGCGTTCGCCCTGGGGAGACCCAGTACTTC. This codes for CASSVRPGETQYF.

There are a few counts of this clonotype. V is TRBV20-1 and J is TRBJ2-1, with D unresolved. Per the germline V gene, CDR1 is DFQATT and CDR2 is SNEGSKA (reference sequence). This CDR3 region has 13 residues. Between the trimmed V and J ends, which lost 4 bases and 7 bases, there was a span of 14 bases. The CDR3 here is CSATQPAENEQFF. CDR3 coding DNA: TGCAGTGCTACCCAGCCTGCCGAGAATGAGCAGTTCTTC.

This clonotype was found a few times. This chain links TRBV7-2 with TRBJ1-5; weak D call: TRBD1 (6 bases). Germline V gene data show CDR1 as SGHTA and CDR2 as FQGNSA. V was trimmed by 4 bases and J by 6 bases, leaving 7 bases between them. The length of the CDR3 is 12 residues. This CDR3 reads CASSYRVQPQHF. The CDR3 region has the DNA TGTGCCAGCAGCTACAGGGTTCAGCCCCAGCATTTT. The full variable domain, in which reference TRBV7-2 and TRBJ1-5 provide the parts outside the CDR3, is GAGVSQSPSNKVTEKGKDVELRCDPISGHTALYWYRQSLGQGLEFLIYFQGNSAPDKSGLPSDRFSAERTGGSVSTLTIQRTQQEDSAVYLCASSYRVQPQHFGDGTRLSIL.

The V and J genes are TRBV7-7 and TRBJ2-2; D not certain. Germline lookup yields CDR1 SSHAT and CDR2 FNYEAQ (reference sequence). This CDR3 comprises 14 residues. With 11 bases removed from V and 0 bases from J, the gap between germline ends came to 13 bases. CDR3 coding DNA: TGTGCCGTTGGTAGGCACCCGAACACCGGGGAGCTGTTTTTT. Its protein product is CAVGRHPNTGELFF.

The chain carries TRBV7-2 and TRBJ2-1; the match to TRBD2 covers 7 bases. Germline CDR1 SGHTA, CDR2 FQGNSA. V was pared by 4 bases and J by 5 bases, with 17 bases of the junction left unmatched. There are 18 residues in the CDR3. CDR3 DNA: TGTGCCAGCAGCTCCCCTCGGGGGAGCGGGGTCAGCAACAATGAGCAGTTCTTC. This codes for CASSSPRGSGVSNNEQFF.

This clonotype has a handful of counts. The chain links TRBV7-9 to TRBJ2-1; 8 bases match TRBD1. Germline trimming cut 7 bases from V and 7 bases from J; bases unmatched to any gene: 3. CDR3 length equals 12 residues. Germline CDR1 is SEHNR and CDR2 is FQNEAQ (reference sequence). In DNA form, the CDR3 reads TGTGCCAGCAACAGACAGGGGAATGAGCAGTTCTTC. The encoded protein is CASNRQGNEQFF.

This clonotype was seen only a few times. The gene calls are TRBV6-2 or TRBV6-3 and TRBJ2-2, with unresolved D. CDR3 length: 14 residues. From germline, CDR1 is MNHEY and CDR2 SVGEGT. Deletions cut 2 bases from V and 3 bases from J, with 7 bases between. The CDR3 is CASSYEHYTGELFF. CDR3 bases: TGTGCCAGCAGTTACGAGCATTACACCGGGGAGCTGTTTTTT.

The rearrangement joins TRBV20-1 to TRBJ2-3; D is perhaps TRBD1 or TRBD2 (5 bases each). V shed 1 base and J shed 6 bases, with 17 bases lying between them. CDR1 is DFQATT and CDR2 is SNEGSKA in the germline V gene (reference sequence). The CDR3 has 15 residues. CDR3: CSARAQPGPGDTQYF. The CDR3 coding sequence is TGCAGTGCTAGAGCTCAACCGGGACCGGGGGATACGCAGTATTTT.

The chain employs TRBV10-3 and TRBJ2-1, with 7 positions matching TRBD1. Looked up from germline, CDR1 is ENHRY and CDR2 is SYGVKD. The trim removed 6 bases at V and 5 bases at J, leaving 10 bases unmatched. The CDR3 consists of 15 residues. CDR3 loop: CAIRTGTGVNNEQFF. In DNA form, the CDR3 reads TGTGCCATCAGGACAGGAACAGGGGTCAACAATGAGCAGTTCTTC.

The rearrangement joins TRBV2 to TRBJ1-1, with D hard to call. Germline CDR1 reads SNHLY; CDR2 reads FYNNEI. V was shortened by 9 bases and J by 1 base, with 12 bases between the two germline ends. CDR3 length equals 13 residues. CDR3 protein: CASFTETNTEAFF. The CDR3 DNA reads as TGTGCCAGTTTCACAGAAACGAACACTGAAGCTTTCTTT.